Listed below are T cell receptor beta chains from one sample, sequenced in a study of radiotherapy plus CTLA-4 blockade in lung cancer. Some clones are missing from TCRdb's copy, which holds only in-frame ones; the method was immunoSEQ multiplex PCR. This table holds around 130,000 clones, 80% to 90% found once. Sequencing was performed on peripheral blood, taken from a patient treated with radiotherapy plus ipilimumab. Receptors originate from a human donor with non-small cell lung cancer that progressed on radiotherapy plus ipilimumab. Both conserved end residues are part of each CDR3. The order of the fields is CDR3 protein, CDR3 DNA, V gene, D gene, clone size, J gene. The D gene is left open where the match is weak. A clone size is listed for some rows: how often the clone was seen (once, few, many), or a class if it is expanded.

CASSSPESTEQYF	TGTGCCAGCAGCTCGCCCGAGTCCACCGAGCAGTACTTC	TRBV7-2	-	-	TRBJ2-7
CSVSGAHEQYF	TGCAGCGTTTCGGGGGCCCACGAGCAGTACTTC	TRBV29-1	-	-	TRBJ2-7
CASSILGTSGRNEQFF	TGCGCCAGCAGCATCCTCGGGACTAGCGGGAGAAATGAGCAGTTCTTC	TRBV5-1	TRBD2	-	TRBJ2-1
CANGTGTGNTIYF	TGTGCCAACGGGACAGGTACCGGAAACACCATATATTTT	TRBV6-1	TRBD1	-	TRBJ1-3
CASSPRNQGQGEGNTIYF	TGCGCCAGCAGCCCAAGAAACCAAGGACAGGGAGAAGGAAACACCATATATTTT	TRBV4-1	TRBD1	-	TRBJ1-3
CASKNTGSGNQPQHF	TGTGCCAGTAAAAACACGGGGAGCGGGAATCAGCCCCAGCATTTT	TRBV19	-	-	TRBJ1-5
CASSYLRENTEAFF	TGTGCCAGCAGTTACCTGCGGGAGAACACTGAAGCTTTCTTT	TRBV6-5	-	-	TRBJ1-1
CASSLDRASGNTIYF	TGTGCCAGCAGCTTGGACAGAGCCTCTGGAAACACCATATATTTT	TRBV5-8	-	-	TRBJ1-3
CASSSGWATEAFF	TGTGCCAGCTCATCAGGGTGGGCCACTGAAGCTTTCTTT	TRBV18	-	-	TRBJ1-1
CAISESLVPSYNEQFF	TGTGCCATCAGTGAGTCACTAGTCCCCTCCTACAATGAGCAGTTCTTC	TRBV10-3	-	-	TRBJ2-1
CASSQDPTDTQYF	TGCGCCAGCAGCCAAGACCCCACAGATACGCAGTATTTT	TRBV4-1	-	-	TRBJ2-3
CASSSTGNSLFWGGYTF	TGTGCCAGCAGTTCCACAGGGAATTCCCTATTTTGGGGTGGCTACACCTTC	TRBV5-5	-	-	TRBJ1-2
CASSRRTEGNTIYF	TGTGCCAGTAGTAGGCGGACAGAGGGAAACACCATATATTTT	TRBV19	-	-	TRBJ1-3
CASSLGQSHTDTQYF	TGTGCCAGCAGCTTGGGACAGTCACACACAGATACGCAGTATTTT	TRBV7-3	TRBD1	-	TRBJ2-3
CATSREVTGIEKLFF	TGTGCCACCAGCAGAGAGGTGACAGGGATTGAAAAACTGTTTTTT	TRBV15	TRBD1	-	TRBJ1-4
CASSELAGGGNEQFF	TGTGCCAGCAGCGAACTAGCGGGAGGAGGAAATGAGCAGTTCTTC	TRBV5-6	TRBD2	-	TRBJ2-1
CASGQGNYGYTF	TGTGCCAGCGGGCAGGGTAACTATGGCTACACCTTC	TRBV2	-	-	TRBJ1-2
CASSPDRVGEQYF	TGTGCCAGCAGCCCGGACAGGGTTGGCGAGCAGTACTTC	TRBV6-6	TRBD1	few	TRBJ2-7
CASSFGTSGHYEQYF	TGTGCCAGCAGCTTCGGGACTAGCGGGCACTACGAGCAGTACTTC	TRBV11-2	TRBD2	-	TRBJ2-7
CASSLVADRGAFF	TGCGCCAGCAGCTTGGTGGCGGACCGGGGGGCTTTCTTT	TRBV5-1	-	-	TRBJ1-1
CASSLEGDRDTQYF	TGCGCCAGCAGCTTGGAGGGAGATCGAGATACGCAGTATTTT	TRBV5-1	-	-	TRBJ2-3
CASSSGTSGSVYEQYF	TGTGCCAGCAGTTCTGGGACTAGCGGGAGTGTCTACGAGCAGTACTTC	TRBV6-6	TRBD2	-	TRBJ2-7
CASSPTSGNYNEQFF	TGTGCCAGCAGCCCGACTAGCGGGAACTACAATGAGCAGTTCTTC	TRBV4-2	TRBD2	-	TRBJ2-1
CAAGVPRYGYTF	TGTGCCGCGGGGGTCCCTCGCTATGGCTACACCTTC	TRBV28	-	few	TRBJ1-2
CASSELGAPYEQYF	TGTGCCAGCAGTGAATTGGGGGCCCCCTACGAGCAGTACTTC	TRBV6-1	-	-	TRBJ2-7
CASSLSTGDRSGYTF	TGCGCCAGCAGCTTGTCGACAGGGGATAGGAGTGGCTACACCTTC	TRBV5-1	TRBD1	-	TRBJ1-2
CASSLGLGGNTEAFF	TGCGCCAGCAGCTTGGGGCTTGGCGGCAACACTGAAGCTTTCTTT	TRBV5-1	-	-	TRBJ1-1
CASSQDRGYPGANVLTF	TGCGCCAGCAGCCAAGATCGGGGGTACCCTGGGGCCAACGTCCTGACTTTC	TRBV4-1	-	-	TRBJ2-6
CASNLAGVETQYF	TGTGCCAGCAATCTAGCGGGTGTGGAGACCCAGTACTTC	TRBV2	TRBD2	-	TRBJ2-5
CASSPSPGQPDTQYF	TGTGCCAGCAGCCCGAGCCCAGGCCAGCCAGATACGCAGTATTTT	TRBV5-4	-	-	TRBJ2-3
CASSPYEVSYEQYF	TGTGCCAGCAGTCCCTACGAAGTATCCTACGAGCAGTACTTC	TRBV27	-	-	TRBJ2-7
CASRRLAGGPGDTQYF	TGTGCCAGCAGGAGGCTAGCGGGAGGGCCGGGGGATACGCAGTATTTT	TRBV2	TRBD2	-	TRBJ2-3
CASRSVRLLYGYTF	TGTGCCAGCAGATCCGTCCGGCTTTTGTATGGCTACACCTTC	TRBV6-1	-	-	TRBJ1-2
CASSYSNGAANYGYTF	TGTGCCAGCAGTTACTCGAATGGGGCGGCGAACTATGGCTACACCTTC	TRBV6-6	-	-	TRBJ1-2
CASSLERAGGGRNEQFF	TGTGCCAGCAGCTTGGAACGAGCGGGTGGTGGTCGAAATGAGCAGTTCTTC	TRBV5-6	-	-	TRBJ2-1
CASSPTGTGSGEQYF	TGTGCCAGCAGCCCTACCGGGACAGGCTCGGGGGAGCAGTACTTC	TRBV7-3	TRBD1	-	TRBJ2-7
CASRTLGPGNTIYF	TGCGCCAGCCGAACGTTAGGCCCTGGAAACACCATATATTTT	TRBV5-1	-	-	TRBJ1-3
CASSPGLAGGTDTQYF	TGTGCCAGTAGTCCGGGACTAGCGGGAGGAACAGATACGCAGTATTTT	TRBV19	TRBD2	-	TRBJ2-3
CASTRTSEGGNEQFF	TGCGCCAGCACTAGGACTAGCGAAGGCGGTAATGAGCAGTTCTTC	TRBV10-2	TRBD2	-	TRBJ2-1
CASSFQTGVQPQHF	TGTGCCAGCAGCTTCCAAACAGGGGTACAGCCCCAGCATTTT	TRBV5-6	TRBD1	-	TRBJ1-5